This T cell receptor beta chain is drawn from a study of CD8+ T cells in alopecia areata. Comments on this clone: The antigen is undetermined.

Once RNA had been extracted, it was reverse transcribed into cDNA to act as the sequencing template. Method: immunoSEQ multiplex PCR; TCRdb's copy keeps in-frame clones and lacks some. Here the sample spans 100,000 to 130,000 clones, 55% to 75% being singletons. The study's findings and limits: Higher clonality than in normal scalp was seen in lesional scalp, especially alopecia totalis/universalis.

The sequenced material came from CD8+ T cells sorted from blood. The sequence was collected from a human donor in good health.

The CDR3 nucleotides are TGTGCCAGCAGTGGATATAGCGGGGGCGTCTCCTACGAGCAGTACTTC. Translating it yields CASSGYSGGVSYEQYF. This chain joins TRBV2 and TRBJ2-7; 9 nucleotides match TRBD2. V was clipped by 4 bases and J by 0 bases; unmatched bases: 7. CDR1 and CDR2 (germline): SNHLY, FYNNEI. This CDR3 comprises 16 residues.